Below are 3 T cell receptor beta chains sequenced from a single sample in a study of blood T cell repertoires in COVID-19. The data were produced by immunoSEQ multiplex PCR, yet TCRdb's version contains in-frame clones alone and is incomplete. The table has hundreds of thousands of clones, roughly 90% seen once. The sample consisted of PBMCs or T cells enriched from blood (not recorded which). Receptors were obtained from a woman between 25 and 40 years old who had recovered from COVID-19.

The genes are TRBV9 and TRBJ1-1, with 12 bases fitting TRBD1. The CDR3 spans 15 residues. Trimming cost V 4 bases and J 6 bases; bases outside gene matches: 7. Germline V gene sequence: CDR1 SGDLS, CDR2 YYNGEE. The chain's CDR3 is CASSLTGTGGSEAFF. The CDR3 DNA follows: TGTGCCAGCAGCTTGACCGGGACAGGGGGCTCTGAAGCTTTCTTT.

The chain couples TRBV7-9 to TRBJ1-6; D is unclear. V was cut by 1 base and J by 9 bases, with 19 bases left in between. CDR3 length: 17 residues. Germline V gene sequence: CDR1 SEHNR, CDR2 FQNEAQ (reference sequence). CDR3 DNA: TGTGCCAGCAGCTTAGTTCTCGGACTGACCTTGAGTTCACCCCTCCACTTT. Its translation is CASSLVLGLTLSSPLHF.

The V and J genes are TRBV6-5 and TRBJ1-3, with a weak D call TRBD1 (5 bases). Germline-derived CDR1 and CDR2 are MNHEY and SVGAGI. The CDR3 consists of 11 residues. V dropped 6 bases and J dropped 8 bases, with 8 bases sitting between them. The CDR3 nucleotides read TGTGCCAGCAGGGGGCCTGACACCATATATTTT. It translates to CASRGPDTIYF.